This T cell receptor beta chain was sequenced in a study of early T cells in non-severe SARS-CoV-2 infection. General observations from the study: The VDJdb matching leaned toward anti-spike CD8 responses and overlooked private and CD4 specificities.

The table lists this clonotype with many counts. Its antigen is not known. The CDR3 has 15 residues. The germline gives CDR1 LGHNA, CDR2 YSLEER. V shed 4 bases, J shed 5 bases, and the junction held 3 bases outside the gene matches. Individual cDNA molecules were tagged with unique molecular identifiers, the study reported. TCRdb called the 5' RACE reads again in MiXCR, with one record for every CDR3 protein. This table has approximately 29,000 distinct CDR3 sequences, around 6% appearing once. The source of this sequence is an adult who was a healthcare worker with PCR-confirmed SARS-CoV-2 infection or an uninfected control (not recorded which). The chain has TRBV4-3 and TRBJ2-1; TRBD2 matches 12 bases. This material consisted of whole blood, taken at baseline. The CDR3 coding sequence is TGCGCCAGCAGCCCACTAGCGGGGGGAAACAATGAGCAGTTCTTC. It is translated as CASSPLAGGNNEQFF.